These 15 T cell receptor beta chains originate from one sample sequenced in a study of blood T cells in healthy people across ages. PCR was performed a second time for about 6 to 12 cycles using a sample-barcoded 5' primer and a J-beta primer mix. Via MiXCR, TCRdb re-called the 5' RACE reads, giving one row per CDR3 protein. The table shows around 1,000,000 distinct CDR3 sequences, with almost 25% occurring only once. This sample was shared with a second study, whose subject was T cells of mothers and their children.

Sequenced: blood. The source is a girl between 2 and 10 years old in good health.

This chain connects TRBV6-5 to TRBJ2-1; 9 bases align to TRBD2. Germline CDR1 is MNHEY and CDR2 is SVGAGI. With 2 bases clipped from V and 2 bases from J, the junction kept 13 bases outside the gene matches. This CDR3 has 19 amino acids. The CDR3 loop is CASSYHVPGLANPYNEQFF. The CDR3 DNA reads TGTGCCAGCAGTTACCACGTCCCGGGACTAGCTAATCCCTACAATGAGCAGTTCTTC.

This clonotype was counted only a few times. The chain recombines TRBV29-1 with TRBJ1-2; 7 nucleotides align to TRBD1. The V and J ends lost 4 bases and 8 bases, in that order; junction bases with no gene match: 10. This CDR3 has 13 amino acids. Germline loops: CDR1 SQVTM, CDR2 ANQGSEA. The CDR3 nucleotides read TGCAGCGTTGGCCTAATAACAGGGGACGGCTACACCTTC. Translation: CSVGLITGDGYTF.

J is TRBJ2-1 and V is TRBV24-1; 10 positions match TRBD2. Germline lookup yields CDR1 KGHDR and CDR2 SFDVKD. The CDR3 totals 16 residues. J gave up 7 bases and V 4 bases, and 9 bases lay outside the gene matches. This CDR3 is CATSDPSGSKVNEQFF. CDR3 coding DNA: TGTGCCACCAGTGACCCTAGCGGGAGTAAGGTAAATGAGCAGTTCTTC.

A remark on this clonotype: Relative to the germline gene, one junction end is altered; a read error may explain this. The chain combines TRBV7-8 with TRBJ2-7, with 7 bases that match TRBD1. In germline, CDR1 is SGHVS, CDR2 FQNEAQ. The CDR3 sequence is 14 residues long. For the CDR3, the DNA is TGTGCCAGCAGCCCCCGACAGGGTTCCTCCGAGCAGTACTTC. Translated, it gives CASSPRQGSSEQYF. Full variable domain (remainder filled in from reference TRBV7-8 and TRBJ2-7): GAGVSQSPRYKVAKRGQDVALRCDPISGHVSLFWYQQALGQGPEFLTYFQNEAQLDKSGLPSDRFFAERPEGSVSTLKIQRTQQEDSAVYLCASSPRQGSSEQYFGPGTRLTVT.

This clonotype has a handful of counts. The J gene is TRBJ2-7, the V gene TRBV24-1; 7 bases match TRBD1. The CDR3 has 15 residues. CDR1 and CDR2 from the germline V gene are KGHDR and SFDVKD. Trimming at V came to 2 bases and at J to 5 bases, leaving 8 bases not matched to a gene. The CDR3 DNA reads as TGTGCCACCAGTGATTCCGGGACAGTACAAAACGAGCAGTACTTC. Amino acid sequence: CATSDSGTVQNEQYF.

This clonotype occurred a few times. J is TRBJ2-5 and V is TRBV11-2; 7 bases match TRBD1. The J call may be incorrect, as the DNA end agrees better with TRBJ2-1. This CDR3 comprises 11 residues. CDR1 and CDR2 from the germline V gene are SGHAT and FQNNGV. The CDR3 DNA reads as TGTGCCAGCAGCCCAGGGGGAAGGCAGTTCTTC. As protein: CASSPGGRQFF.

This clonotype came up a few times. J is TRBJ2-2 and V is TRBV5-1; 7 bases are a match to TRBD1. Germline V lookup: CDR1 SGHRS, CDR2 YFSETQ. CDR3 size: 16 residues. The trim removed 4 bases at V and 0 bases at J, leaving 6 bases unmatched. This CDR3 is CASSKTGTANTGELFF. CDR3 nucleotides: TGCGCCAGCAGCAAAACCGGGACAGCGAACACCGGGGAGCTGTTTTTT. Supplemented by reference TRBV5-1 and TRBJ2-2, the full variable domain reads KAGVTQTPRYLIKTRGQQVTLSCSPISGHRSVSWYQQTPGQGLQFLFEYFSETQRNKGNFPGRFSGRQFSNSRSEMNVSTLELGDSALYLCASSKTGTANTGELFFGEGSRLTVL.

This clonotype was counted a few times. The rearrangement links TRBV12-3 or TRBV12-4 to TRBJ2-7; D might be TRBD1 or TRBD2, each matching 5 bases. V was trimmed by 6 bases and J by 2 bases, leaving 11 bases between them. The CDR3 totals 13 residues. CDR3 region: CASSRDLPYEQYF. The CDR3, as DNA: TGTGCCAGCAGCCGGGACCTACCCTACGAGCAGTACTTC.

The gene calls are TRBV7-6 and TRBJ2-3, with D perhaps TRBD2 (7 bases). This CDR3 contains 16 residues. The V gene's germline CDR1 is SGHVS and CDR2 FNYEAQ. Trimming stripped 1 base from V and 4 bases from J, with 15 bases between. CDR3 loop: CASSLEGGAAADTQYF. CDR3 DNA: TGTGCCAGCAGCTTAGAGGGGGGGGCAGCGGCAGATACGCAGTATTTT.

This clonotype came up a few times. This CDR3 reads CASSEFFGTDSGANVLTF. CDR3 nucleotides: TGTGCCAGCAGTGAATTCTTTGGTACAGACTCTGGGGCCAACGTCCTGACTTTC. The rearrangement links TRBV25-1 to TRBJ2-6; D unresolved. Per the germline V gene, CDR1 is MGHDK and CDR2 is SYGVNS. The V gene lost 1 base and the J gene lost 0 bases, with 13 bases spanning the gap. This CDR3 is 18 amino acids long.

The CDR3 reads CASSYTDLSYNEQFF. The CDR3 DNA is TGTGCCAGCAGTTACACAGACCTCTCCTACAATGAGCAGTTCTTC. The chain couples TRBV6-6 to TRBJ2-1; D not certain. V was clipped by 2 bases and J by 0 bases, with 8 bases between them. This CDR3 spans 15 amino acids. Per germline, CDR1 MNHNY and CDR2 SVGAGI (reference sequence).

The table lists this clonotype with a few counts. This chain connects TRBV11-2 to TRBJ2-7, with 8 bases that match TRBD2. Trimming cost V 5 bases and J 3 bases; bases outside gene matches: 6. The CDR3 loop spans 14 amino acids. Germline lookup yields CDR1 SGHAT and CDR2 FQNNGV. CDR3 nucleotides: TGTGCCAGCAGCCTATCGGGACTAGACTACGAGCAGTACTTC. Translating gives CASSLSGLDYEQYF.

This clonotype has more than one count but fewer than ten. CDR3 residues: CASSSHRDRHNEQFF. CDR3 nucleotide sequence: TGTGCCAGTAGTTCACACCGGGACAGGCACAATGAGCAGTTCTTC. The rearrangement joins TRBV19 to TRBJ2-1; 8 bases fit TRBD1. With 5 bases clipped from V and 5 bases from J, the junction kept 8 bases outside the gene matches. The CDR3 consists of 15 residues. From germline, CDR1 is LNHDA and CDR2 SQIVND (reference sequence).

CDR3 sequence (DNA): TGTGCCAGCAAAAGGGGGTCCCAACTGTTTTTT. This sequence encodes CASKRGSQLFF. V usage is TRBV12-3 or TRBV12-4 and J usage is TRBJ1-4; the D gene is possibly TRBD1 (6 bases). The germline V and J ends were trimmed by 7 bases and 12 bases, with 12 bases remaining between them. This CDR3 spans 11 amino acids.

The V and J genes are TRBV12-3 or TRBV12-4 and TRBJ2-5; D is unresolved. The J call could be wrong; TRBJ2-7 is a better fit for the DNA end. The CDR3 totals 14 residues. The CDR3 spells CASSSTEPTYEQYF. The CDR3 DNA reads TGTGCCAGCAGTTCCACAGAGCCTACCTACGAGCAGTACTTC.